This TCR beta chain was retrieved from a study of cytomegalovirus exposure and HLA in healthy donors. Notes on the study in general: Data from an earlier analysis indicated that most TCR beta V segments were productive either about 90% or about 30% of the time.

The CDR3 extends over 17 amino acids. Germline lookup yields CDR1 LNHDA and CDR2 SQIVND (reference sequence). After removal of 5 bases from V and 0 bases from J, the junction contained 11 bases not matched to a gene. PCR primers comprised 60 Vbeta and 13 Jbeta primers. Produced via immunoSEQ multiplex PCR; TCRdb's table is partial and in-frame only. The table records about 99,000 clones, over 65% of them present only once. Notes on this clone: Its antigen remains unknown.

This receptor was obtained from a man between 40 and 49 years old in good health and CMV-seronegative. This chain joins TRBV19 and TRBJ2-5; 8 bases are a match to TRBD2. The sample consisted of PBMCs. CDR3 nucleotides: TGTGCCAGTAGTCACAAACTAATAGCGGGGTACCAAGAGACCCAGTACTTC. Encoded protein: CASSHKLIAGYQETQYF.